This paragraph reports one T cell receptor (beta chain). Its matching antigen is unknown. V was trimmed by 2 bases and J by 0 bases, leaving 12 bases between them. The CDR3 extends over 16 amino acids. The V gene's germline CDR1 is MNHEY and CDR2 SMNVEV (reference sequence). 60 Vbeta and 13 Jbeta primers were used in PCR. Repertoires were generated with immunoSEQ multiplex PCR, while TCRdb's copy carries only in-frame clones and drops some. This table holds 170,000 or so clones, about 84% found once. These data are taken from a study of cytomegalovirus exposure and HLA in healthy donors. General study points: Being productive about 87% or about 30% of the time was typical of most TCR beta V segments in an earlier analysis. In a later analysis, the majority of CMV-associated beta chains seemingly showed HLA restriction.

The chain couples TRBV27 to TRBJ2-3; possibly TRBD2 for D (6 bases). The sequence derives from a man younger than 35 in good health and CMV-seronegative. The source material was PBMCs. CDR3 sequence: CASSLLGGKSTDTQYF. CDR3 sequence (DNA): TGTGCCAGCAGTTTACTCGGCGGGAAGAGCACAGATACGCAGTATTTT.